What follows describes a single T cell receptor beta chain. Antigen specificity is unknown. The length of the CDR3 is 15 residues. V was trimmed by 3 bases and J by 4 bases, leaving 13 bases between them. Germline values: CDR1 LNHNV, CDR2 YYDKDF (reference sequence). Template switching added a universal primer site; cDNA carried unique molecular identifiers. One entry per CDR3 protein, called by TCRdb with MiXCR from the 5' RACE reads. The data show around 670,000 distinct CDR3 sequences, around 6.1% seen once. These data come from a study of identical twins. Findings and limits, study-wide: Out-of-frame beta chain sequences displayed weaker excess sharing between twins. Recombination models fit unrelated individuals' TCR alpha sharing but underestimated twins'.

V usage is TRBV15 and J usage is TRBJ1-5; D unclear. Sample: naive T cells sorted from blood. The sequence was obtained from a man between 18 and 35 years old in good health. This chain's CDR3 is CATSSQTGVNQPQHF. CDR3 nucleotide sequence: TGTGCCACCAGCAGCCAGACGGGAGTGAATCAGCCCCAGCATTTT.